This TCR beta chain stems from a study of CD8+CD57+ T cells in acquired aplastic anemia. The CDR3 totals 14 residues. The V end was cut by 0 bases, the J end by 2 bases, with 11 bases between. The germline gives CDR1 DFQATT, CDR2 SNEGSKA (reference sequence). This clonotype came up many times. Only patients with CD8+CD57+ cell expansion on flow cytometry were chosen for sequencing. Blood was sampled before the patients had received any therapy. Template material for TCR beta VDJ and CDR3 profiling consisted of genomic DNA. TCRdb reanalysed the reads using MiXCR and keeps one entry per CDR3 protein. The repertoire holds roughly 200,000 distinct CDR3 sequences, with roughly 65% as singletons.

Sequencing used sorted CD4+, CD8+, or CD8+CD57+ T cells (not recorded which) from PBMCs. The chain uses TRBV20-1 and TRBJ2-7, with D possibly TRBD2 on 6 matching bases. This clonotype was sampled from a human donor with aplastic anemia. The chain's CDR3 is CSARDREKTYEQYF. The CDR3 bases are TGCAGTGCTAGAGATCGGGAGAAGACCTACGAGCAGTACTTC.